This is a list of T cell receptor beta chains from one sample in a study of blood T cell repertoires in COVID-19. Sequencing used immunoSEQ multiplex PCR; TCRdb keeps in-frame clones, though not all of them. Among around 190,000 clones listed, roughly 81% were seen once. Sequenced input: peripheral blood. The receptors shown here come from a woman of 80 years or more with acute or convalescent COVID-19. The CDR3 runs from the conserved cysteine through the conserved F or W. The D gene is left open where the match is weak. Clone size appears in some rows only: once, few, many, or a class for an expanded clone.

CDR3: CASSPGLAGITYNEQFF
DNA: TGTGCCAGTAGTCCTGGACTAGCGGGGATAACCTACAATGAGCAGTTCTTC
J: TRBJ2-1
D: TRBD2
size: few
V: TRBV19
length: 17

CDR3: CASSSRQHNQPQHF
DNA: TGTGCCAGCAGTTCTCGACAGCACAATCAGCCCCAGCATTTT
J: TRBJ1-5
D: -
size: few
V: TRBV6-5
length: 14

CDR3: CASSQYQYSNQPQHF
DNA: TGCGCCAGCAGCCAGTACCAGTATAGCAATCAGCCCCAGCATTTT
J: TRBJ1-5
D: -
size: -
V: TRBV4-3
length: 15

CDR3: CASRYTGGGNEKLFF
DNA: TGCGCCAGCAGATACACAGGGGGAGGAAATGAAAAACTGTTTTTT
J: TRBJ1-4
D: TRBD1
size: few
V: TRBV5-1
length: 15

CDR3: CASSSAGTSAYNEQFF
DNA: TGTGCCAGCAGTTCCGCCGGGACTAGCGCCTACAATGAGCAGTTCTTC
J: TRBJ2-1
D: TRBD2
size: -
V: TRBV28
length: 16

CDR3: CSAGTATGELFF
DNA: TGCAGCGCCGGGACAGCCACCGGGGAGCTGTTTTTT
J: TRBJ2-2
D: TRBD1
size: -
V: TRBV29-1
length: 12

CDR3: CASSYSTLDTQYF
DNA: TGTGCCAGCAGTTACTCGACTCTAGATACGCAGTATTTT
J: TRBJ2-3
D: -
size: -
V: TRBV6-5
length: 13

CDR3: CATQSIGTGGTGELFF
DNA: TGTGCCACCCAGAGTATAGGGACAGGGGGCACCGGGGAGCTGTTTTTT
J: TRBJ2-2
D: TRBD1
size: -
V: TRBV28
length: 16

CDR3: CASSRNRDRNEKLFF
DNA: TGCGCCAGCAGCCGCAACCGGGACAGAAATGAAAAACTGTTTTTT
J: TRBJ1-4
D: TRBD1
size: -
V: TRBV4-1
length: 15

CDR3: CSGASQGRSTEAFF
DNA: TGCAGTGGAGCGTCGCAGGGTAGGTCCACTGAAGCTTTCTTT
J: TRBJ1-1
D: -
size: -
V: TRBV29-1
length: 14

CDR3: CASSVLPGQGNTEAFF
DNA: TGCGCCAGCAGCGTACTACCGGGACAGGGGAACACTGAAGCTTTCTTT
J: TRBJ1-1
D: TRBD1
size: -
V: TRBV5-1
length: 16

CDR3: CASKVIGTYGYTF
DNA: TGTGCCAGTAAAGTAATTGGGACATACGGCTACACCTTC
J: TRBJ1-2
D: -
size: -
V: TRBV19
length: 13

CDR3: CASNPGGAGETQYF
DNA: TGTGCCAGCAACCCAGGGGGCGCGGGGGAGACCCAGTACTTC
J: TRBJ2-5
D: TRBD1
size: -
V: TRBV7-2
length: 14

CDR3: CASRSRDRNTEAFF
DNA: TGTGCCAGCAGATCGAGGGACAGGAACACTGAAGCTTTCTTT
J: TRBJ1-1
D: TRBD1
size: many
V: TRBV2
length: 14

CDR3: CATAGQFNTEAFF
DNA: TGTGCCACCGCCGGACAGTTTAACACTGAAGCTTTCTTT
J: TRBJ1-1
D: -
size: -
V: TRBV7-9
length: 13

CDR3: CASSLDPGGSTGELFF
DNA: TGTGCCAGCAGCTTGGACCCAGGGGGCAGCACCGGGGAGCTGTTTTTT
J: TRBJ2-2
D: TRBD1
size: -
V: TRBV5-4
length: 16

CDR3: CASSLVRAYEQYF
DNA: TGTGCCAGCAGCTTAGTTCGCGCCTACGAGCAGTACTTC
J: TRBJ2-7
D: -
size: -
V: TRBV7-2
length: 13

CDR3: CASGFGESAGNTIYF
DNA: TGTGCTAGTGGTTTTGGGGAGTCGGCGGGAAACACCATATATTTT
J: TRBJ1-3
D: -
size: -
V: TRBV12-5
length: 15

CDR3: CASSFVADGGELFF
DNA: TGTGCCAGCAGCTTTGTTGCGGATGGCGGGGAGCTGTTTTTT
J: TRBJ2-2
D: -
size: -
V: TRBV7-2
length: 14

CDR3: CASSRQNINQPQHF
DNA: TGTGCCAGCTCGAGACAGAACATTAATCAGCCCCAGCATTTT
J: TRBJ1-5
D: -
size: -
V: TRBV18
length: 14

CDR3: CASSGQINYGYTF
DNA: TGTGCCAGCAGTGGGCAGATAAACTATGGCTACACCTTC
J: TRBJ1-2
D: -
size: -
V: TRBV2
length: 13

CDR3: CATMDLAGGMFYNEQFF
DNA: TGTGCCACTATGGACCTAGCGGGAGGGATGTTCTACAATGAGCAGTTCTTC
J: TRBJ2-1
D: TRBD2
size: -
V: TRBV7-2
length: 17

CDR3: CASTYRIAANEKLFF
DNA: TGCGCCAGCACCTATCGGATTGCGGCTAATGAAAAACTGTTTTTT
J: TRBJ1-4
D: -
size: -
V: TRBV4-3
length: 15

CDR3: CASFTGQGNVDEQYF
DNA: TGTGCCAGCTTCACGGGACAGGGCAATGTTGACGAGCAGTACTTC
J: TRBJ2-7
D: TRBD1
size: -
V: TRBV2
length: 15

CDR3: CASSGIAGAIYEQYF
DNA: TGTGCCAGCAGCGGGATAGCGGGAGCTATCTACGAGCAGTACTTC
J: TRBJ2-7
D: TRBD2
size: -
V: TRBV5-5
length: 15

CDR3: CASKTSGSAGELFF
DNA: TGTGCCAGCAAAACTAGCGGGAGTGCCGGGGAGCTGTTTTTT
J: TRBJ2-2
D: TRBD2
size: -
V: TRBV9
length: 14

CDR3: CASSPLGGQRMNTEAFF
DNA: TGTGCCAGCAGCCCCTTGGGTGGACAGCGCATGAACACTGAAGCTTTCTTT
J: TRBJ1-1
D: -
size: -
V: TRBV9
length: 17

CDR3: CATSAVAGDNLQETQYF
DNA: TGTGCCACCAGTGCAGTAGCGGGAGATAACCTCCAAGAGACCCAGTACTTC
J: TRBJ2-5
D: TRBD2
size: -
V: TRBV24-1
length: 17

CDR3: CASSTGTGSTEAFF
DNA: TGTGCCAGCTCAACCGGGACAGGGAGCACTGAAGCTTTCTTT
J: TRBJ1-1
D: TRBD1
size: -
V: TRBV18
length: 14

CDR3: CASSQEWRVWETQYF
DNA: TGCGCCAGCAGCCAAGAGTGGAGGGTTTGGGAGACCCAGTACTTC
J: TRBJ2-5
D: -
size: -
V: TRBV4-1
length: 15

CDR3: CASSHNTGTQPQHF
DNA: TGTGCCAGCAGCCATAATACAGGGACCCAGCCCCAGCATTTT
J: TRBJ1-5
D: -
size: -
V: TRBV7-9
length: 14

CDR3: CASSLIGGENTEAFF
DNA: TGTGCCAGCAGCTTAATAGGGGGCGAGAACACTGAAGCTTTCTTT
J: TRBJ1-1
D: TRBD1
size: -
V: TRBV7-9
length: 15

CDR3: CASSFQGDYEQYF
DNA: TGTGCCAGCAGTTTTCAGGGGGATTACGAGCAGTACTTC
J: TRBJ2-7
D: TRBD1
size: -
V: TRBV12-3/TRBV12-4
length: 13

CDR3: CAWSGRDRAPDTQYF
DNA: TGTGCCTGGAGCGGCCGGGACAGGGCCCCAGATACGCAGTATTTT
J: TRBJ2-3
D: TRBD1
size: once
V: TRBV30
length: 15

CDR3: CASSELGRGPIEQFF
DNA: TGTGCCAGCAGTGAACTTGGCAGGGGGCCTATTGAGCAGTTCTTC
J: TRBJ2-1
D: TRBD1
size: few
V: TRBV25-1
length: 15

CDR3: CASSDSGQGRSPLHF
DNA: TGTGCCAGCAGTGATTCGGGACAGGGCAGATCACCCCTCCACTTT
J: TRBJ1-6
D: TRBD1
size: -
V: TRBV25-1
length: 15

CDR3: CASSAGSQETQYF
DNA: TGTGCCAGCAGCGCCGGGTCGCAAGAGACCCAGTACTTC
J: TRBJ2-5
D: -
size: -
V: TRBV9
length: 13

CDR3: CASSVGGGPDTQYF
DNA: TGTGCCAGCAGCGTAGGGGGAGGACCAGATACGCAGTATTTT
J: TRBJ2-3
D: -
size: -
V: TRBV9
length: 14

CDR3: CASSISPGHTQYF
DNA: TGTGCCAGTAGTATTTCCCCCGGTCATACGCAGTATTTT
J: TRBJ2-3
D: -
size: -
V: TRBV19
length: 13

CDR3: CASSPPSGNEQFF
DNA: TGTGCCAGCTCACCGCCTAGCGGAAATGAGCAGTTCTTC
J: TRBJ2-1
D: TRBD2
size: -
V: TRBV18
length: 13

CDR3: CASSFGGGTGELFF
DNA: TGTGCCAGCAGCTTTGGGGGAGGAACCGGGGAGCTGTTTTTT
J: TRBJ2-2
D: -
size: -
V: TRBV7-9
length: 14

CDR3: CASSLGASGITGEQFF
DNA: TGTGCCAGCAGCTTAGGTGCCAGCGGGATTACCGGTGAGCAGTTCTTC
J: TRBJ2-1
D: TRBD2
size: -
V: TRBV7-8
length: 16

CDR3: CASSLAQGRRTDTQYF
DNA: TGTGCCAGCAGCTTAGCGCAGGGTCGCCGCACAGATACGCAGTATTTT
J: TRBJ2-3
D: -
size: -
V: TRBV11-2
length: 16

CDR3: CASSRQRLNSGNTIYF
DNA: TGTGCCAGCTCTAGACAGCGCCTAAACTCTGGAAACACCATATATTTT
J: TRBJ1-3
D: -
size: -
V: TRBV2
length: 16

CDR3: CASSGRNNSGSRSDTQYF
DNA: TGTGCCAGCAGTGGCAGAAACAATAGCGGGAGTAGGTCAGATACGCAGTATTTT
J: TRBJ2-3
D: TRBD2
size: -
V: TRBV2
length: 18

CDR3: CASSRRNTGDNTEAFF
DNA: TGTGCCAGCAGCCGACGCAACACGGGAGATAACACTGAAGCTTTCTTT
J: TRBJ1-1
D: -
size: -
V: TRBV4-2
length: 16

CDR3: CASSPPSMAWEQYF
DNA: TGTGCCAGCTCACCACCGTCAATGGCTTGGGAGCAGTACTTC
J: TRBJ2-7
D: -
size: -
V: TRBV18
length: 14

CDR3: CASSQDGVRGYTF
DNA: TGTGCCAGCAGCCAAGACGGGGTACGTGGCTACACCTTC
J: TRBJ1-2
D: -
size: -
V: TRBV3-1/TRBV3-2
length: 13

CDR3: CASSLTGGATGELFF
DNA: TGTGCCAGCAGTTTGACCGGGGGAGCCACCGGGGAGCTGTTTTTT
J: TRBJ2-2
D: -
size: -
V: TRBV27
length: 15

CDR3: CASSQDLGSGVGVNIQYF
DNA: TGCGCCAGCAGCCAAGATCTTGGGTCAGGGGTCGGGGTAAACATTCAGTACTTC
J: TRBJ2-4
D: -
size: -
V: TRBV4-3
length: 18

CDR3: CASSLDSGGKTFF
DNA: TGTGCCAGCAGCTTGGATTCAGGAGGGAAAACTTTCTTT
J: TRBJ1-1
D: -
size: -
V: TRBV5-5
length: 13

CDR3: CASSSLGGSGSQQYF
DNA: TGTGCCAGCAGCTCACTGGGGGGTAGCGGGAGTCAGCAGTACTTC
J: TRBJ2-7
D: TRBD2
size: -
V: TRBV7-2
length: 15

CDR3: CASSVGSGGLFDEQFF
DNA: TGTGCCAGCAGCGTAGGTTCAGGGGGCCTTTTTGATGAGCAGTTCTTC
J: TRBJ2-1
D: TRBD1
size: -
V: TRBV9
length: 16

CDR3: CASSLEGAHQPQHF
DNA: TGCGCCAGCAGCTTGGAAGGGGCGCATCAGCCCCAGCATTTT
J: TRBJ1-5
D: -
size: -
V: TRBV5-1
length: 14